The 8 T cell receptor beta chains reported below all come from one sample, sequenced in a study of graft-versus-host responses after intestinal transplantation (dated by TCRdb to the early 2020s). Preparation of the library involved the immunoSEQ multiplex PCR assay. TCRdb mirrors the immuneACCESS table, restricted to in-frame sequences. Some clones are absent from its copies; in checked studies, under half trace to an unresolved V gene, and the reason for the others is unknown. The table for this sample lists some 84,000 clones; around 83% of them were counted only once. The ten largest clones take up approximately 0.84% of the sample. The meaning of the sample's time point label: cells obtained before transplantation from donor or recipient. No antigens are known for them. The specimen was unstimulated CD4+ T cells sorted from spleen or lymph node cells, collected before intestinal transplant. All receptors come from a human donor who received an intestinal transplant.

The chain carries TRBV5-6 and TRBJ2-4; 10 bases are shared with TRBD2. The CDR3 is 15 amino acids. Trimming took 4 bases from V and 7 from J; bases not matched to a gene: 8. In germline, CDR1 is SGHDT, CDR2 YYEEEE. CDR3: CASSGPGTSVNIQYF. CDR3 DNA sequence: TGTGCCAGCAGCGGACCCGGGACTAGCGTGAACATTCAGTACTTC.

The rearrangement joins TRBV9 to TRBJ2-1, with D unclear. In germline, CDR1 is SGDLS, CDR2 YYNGEE. CDR3 length: 14 residues. The V end was cut by 1 base, the J end by 6 bases, with 11 bases between. Here the CDR3 reads CASSVRWRGNEQFF. CDR3 nucleotides: TGTGCCAGCAGCGTACGGTGGAGAGGCAATGAGCAGTTCTTC.

The chain uses TRBV2 and TRBJ2-5; D not resolved. The V gene lost 4 bases and the J gene lost 2 bases, with 14 bases spanning the gap. The CDR3 is 15 amino acids. CDR1 and CDR2 (germline): SNHLY, FYNNEI. DNA of the CDR3: TGTGCCAGCAGTGTAGAGAACTTCCCACAAGAGACCCAGTACTTC. This gives the protein CASSVENFPQETQYF.

This chain links TRBV7-2 with TRBJ2-7; 7 bases are shared with TRBD1. The germline CDR1 and CDR2 sequences are SGHTA and FQGNSA. V lost 5 bases, J lost 2 bases, and 3 bases stayed unmatched. The CDR3 has 13 residues. CDR3 DNA sequence: TGTGCCAGCAGCCTAACAGGGGCCTACGAGCAGTACTTC. Protein product: CASSLTGAYEQYF.

J is TRBJ2-1 and V is TRBV7-8; 11 bases fit TRBD2. The V gene end was trimmed by 5 bases and the J gene end by 5 bases; junction bases not matched to a gene: 5. Germline-derived CDR1 and CDR2 are SGHVS and FQNEAQ. The CDR3 contains 15 residues. CDR3 in amino acids: CASSIRLAGHNEQFF. The CDR3 DNA reads as TGTGCCAGCAGCATAAGACTAGCGGGGCACAATGAGCAGTTCTTC.

This clone was counted a few times. This chain connects TRBV5-4 to TRBJ2-7, with D perhaps TRBD2 (6 bases). V was trimmed by 0 bases and J by 3 bases, leaving 16 bases between them. The CDR3 runs to 16 residues. CDR1 and CDR2 (germline): SGHNT, YYREEE (reference sequence). Here the CDR3 DNA reads TGTGCCAGCAGCTTGGGGCACGATAGCGGAATCTACGAGCAGTACTTC. It codes for CASSLGHDSGIYEQYF. Full variable domain (rest looked up from reference TRBV5-4 and TRBJ2-7): ETGVTQSPTHLIKTRGQQVTLRCSSQSGHNTVSWYQQALGQGPQFIFQYYREEENGRGNFPPRFSGLQFPNYSSELNVNALELDDSALYLCASSLGHDSGIYEQYFGPGTRLTVT.

V and J are TRBV27 and TRBJ1-5; TRBD1 is a possible D gene (6 bases). The CDR3 length is 15 residues. Trimming took off 10 bases at V and 2 bases at J, with 18 bases between the two ends. Looked up from germline, CDR1 is MNHEY and CDR2 is SMNVEV (reference sequence). The CDR3 coding sequence is TGTGCCACCGCGCGCGGGGGCATGGGCAATCAGCCCCAGCATTTT. This encodes CATARGGMGNQPQHF.

This clone was recorded only once. The chain's CDR3 is CASSLDRAHEQYF. The CDR3 region has the DNA TGTGCCAGCAGCCTGGACAGGGCCCACGAGCAGTACTTC. The rearrangement joins TRBV28 to TRBJ2-7; TRBD1 aligns across 8 bases. V trimming: 6 bases; J trimming: 5 bases; junction bases outside the gene matches: 6. The germline V gene encodes CDR1 MDHEN and CDR2 SYDVKM. The CDR3 is 13 residues long. The full variable domain, rest sourced from reference TRBV28 and TRBJ2-7, is DVKVTQSSRYLVKRTGEKVFLECVQDMDHENMFWYRQDPGLGLRLIYFSYDVKMKEKGDIPEGYSVSREKKERFSLILESASTNQTSMYLCASSLDRAHEQYFGPGTRLTVT.